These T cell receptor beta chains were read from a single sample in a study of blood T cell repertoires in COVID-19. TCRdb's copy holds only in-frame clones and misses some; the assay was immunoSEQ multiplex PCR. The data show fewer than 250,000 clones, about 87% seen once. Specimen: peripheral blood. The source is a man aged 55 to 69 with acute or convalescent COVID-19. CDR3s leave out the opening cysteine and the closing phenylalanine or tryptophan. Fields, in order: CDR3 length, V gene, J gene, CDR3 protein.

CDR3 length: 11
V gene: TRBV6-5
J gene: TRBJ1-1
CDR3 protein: ASSRQVNTEAF

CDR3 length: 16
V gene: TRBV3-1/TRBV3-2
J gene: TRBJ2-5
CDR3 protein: ASSQRVPGTGGGETQY

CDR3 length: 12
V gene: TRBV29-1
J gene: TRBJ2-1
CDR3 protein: SVGGLSLYNEQF

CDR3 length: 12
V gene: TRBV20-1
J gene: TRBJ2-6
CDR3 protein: SASDRTGANVLT

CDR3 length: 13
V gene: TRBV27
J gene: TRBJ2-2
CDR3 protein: ASTRGQGGTGELF

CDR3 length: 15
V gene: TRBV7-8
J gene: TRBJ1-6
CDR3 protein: ASSSRNRGRSNSPLH

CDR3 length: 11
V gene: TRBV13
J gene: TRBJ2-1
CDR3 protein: ASSLESRGEQF

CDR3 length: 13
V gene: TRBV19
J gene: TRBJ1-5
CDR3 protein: ASRRRRGPNQPQH

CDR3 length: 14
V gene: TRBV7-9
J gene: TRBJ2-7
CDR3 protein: ASSDPRTGEYYEQY

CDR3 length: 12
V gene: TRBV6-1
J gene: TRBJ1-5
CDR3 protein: ASSEAPAGQPQH

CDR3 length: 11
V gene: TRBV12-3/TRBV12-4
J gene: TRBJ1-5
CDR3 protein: ASSLWLNQPQH

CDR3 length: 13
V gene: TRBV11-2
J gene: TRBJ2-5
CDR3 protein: ASSAGGGGRETQY

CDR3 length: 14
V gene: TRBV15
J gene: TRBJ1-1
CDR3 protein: ATSRGGSRGNTEAF

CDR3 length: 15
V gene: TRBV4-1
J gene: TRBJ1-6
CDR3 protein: ASSQEQGSSYNSPLH